The 7 T cell receptor beta chains below were found in one sample sequenced in a study of identical twins (dated by TCRdb to the mid-2010s). The method behind the library was 5' RACE. TCRdb records Illumina HiSeq 2000 as the sequencer. TCRdb reran the public reads through fastp at Q25 and MiXCR, keeping productive beta chains. Rows with one shared CDR3 protein collapse into an entry with the most common genes and DNA. A total of approximately 210,000 distinct CDR3 sequences appear in this sample, roughly 10% of them only once. The ten largest clones take up about 5.2% of the sample. Sequencing input: memory (CD45RO+) T cells sorted from blood. The label giving this sample's cell subset or site can be read as: CD45RO+ enriched T cells. The receptor source for this set is a woman under 30 in good health.

The V gene is TRBV5-1, the J gene TRBJ2-5; D call uncertain. The CDR3 is 15 residues long. V gave up 7 bases and J gave up 1 base, with 17 bases separating them. Germline V CDR1 and CDR2: SGHRS, YFSETQ. CDR3 DNA: TGCGCCAGCCACAACCGCCCTAACCGCCAAGAGACCCAGTACTTC. Its translation: CASHNRPNRQETQYF.

This clonotype was counted ten times or more. The chain's CDR3 is CASRWDRNEQFF. CDR3 nucleotide sequence: TGTGCCAGCAGATGGGACAGAAATGAGCAGTTCTTC. The V gene is TRBV6-2 or TRBV6-3, the J gene TRBJ2-1; 7 nucleotides line up with TRBD1. Germline assignment: CDR1 MNHEY and CDR2 SVGEGT. Trimming cost V 6 bases and J 7 bases; bases outside gene matches: 3. The CDR3 has 12 residues.

This clonotype was observed at least ten times. The chain has TRBV5-1 and TRBJ1-4; D possibly corresponds to TRBD1 (6 bases). The germline V gene has CDR1 SGHRS and CDR2 YFSETQ. With 2 bases removed from V and 5 bases from J, the gap between germline ends came to 16 bases. The CDR3 has 16 residues. In nucleotides, the CDR3 is TGCGCCAGCAGCTTTTGGGGCGGACAGCAGAATGAAAAACTGTTTTTT. Residues: CASSFWGGQQNEKLFF.

This clonotype is a singleton in its sample. The chain has TRBV20-1 and TRBJ2-5; 15 bases map to TRBD2. The length of the CDR3 is 15 residues. Germline V gene sequence: CDR1 DFQATT, CDR2 SNEGSKA (reference sequence). The CDR3 here is CSFGLAGGHAETQYF. The DNA for the CDR3 is TGCAGCTTCGGACTAGCGGGGGGGCACGCAGAGACCCAGTACTTC.

The chain uses TRBV7-8 and TRBJ2-4, with TRBD1 identical over 9 bases. CDR1 and CDR2 from the germline V gene are SGHVS and FQNEAQ. The CDR3 is 16 residues long. J was trimmed by 8 bases and V by 5 bases; bases with no gene match: 13. DNA of the CDR3: TGTGCCAGCAGCCCCCTCTTCGGGACAGGGTTACACATTCAGTACTTC. Protein sequence: CASSPLFGTGLHIQYF. The variable domain in full, with the rest retrieved from reference TRBV7-8 and TRBJ2-4, is GAGVSQSPRYKVAKRGQDVALRCDPISGHVSLFWYQQALGQGPEFLTYFQNEAQLDKSGLPSDRFFAERPEGSVSTLKIQRTQQEDSAVYLCASSPLFGTGLHIQYFGAGTRLSVL.

There are many counts of this clonotype. V gene TRBV5-5 combines with J gene TRBJ1-1; 7 bases map to TRBD1. Germline-derived CDR1 and CDR2 are SGHKS and YYEKEE (reference sequence). The V segment lost 4 bases and the J segment 8 bases; nucleotides outside the gene matches: 5. The CDR3 spans 12 residues. CDR3 DNA: TGTGCCAGCAGCCTTACAGGGGAGGAAGCTTTCTTT. It is translated as CASSLTGEEAFF. Drawing the rest from reference TRBV5-5 and TRBJ1-1, the complete variable domain is DAGVTQSPTHLIKTRGQQVTLRCSPISGHKSVSWYQQVLGQGPQFIFQYYEKEERGRGNFPDRFSARQFPNYSSELNVNALLLGDSALYLCASSLTGEEAFFGQGTRLTVV.

There are many counts of this clonotype. This sequence joins TRBV20-1 and TRBJ1-4; 8 bases line up with TRBD1. The CDR3 extends over 14 amino acids. Germline V lookup: CDR1 DFQATT, CDR2 SNEGSKA (reference sequence). Trimming removed 0 bases from V and 7 bases from J; junction bases left unmatched: 4. The CDR3 loop is CSARDPGGLEKLFF. CDR3 in DNA: TGCAGTGCTAGAGATCCAGGGGGCCTTGAAAAACTGTTTTTT.